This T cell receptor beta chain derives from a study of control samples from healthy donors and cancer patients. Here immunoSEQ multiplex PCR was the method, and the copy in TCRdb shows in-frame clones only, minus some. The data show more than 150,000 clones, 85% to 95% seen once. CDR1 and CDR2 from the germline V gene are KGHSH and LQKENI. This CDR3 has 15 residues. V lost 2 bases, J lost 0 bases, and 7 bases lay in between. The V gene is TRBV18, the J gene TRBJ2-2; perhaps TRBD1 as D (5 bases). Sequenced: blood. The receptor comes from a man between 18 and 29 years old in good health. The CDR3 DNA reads TGTGCCAGCTCACCAACAGGAACGAACACCGGGGAGCTGTTTTTT. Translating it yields CASSPTGTNTGELFF.